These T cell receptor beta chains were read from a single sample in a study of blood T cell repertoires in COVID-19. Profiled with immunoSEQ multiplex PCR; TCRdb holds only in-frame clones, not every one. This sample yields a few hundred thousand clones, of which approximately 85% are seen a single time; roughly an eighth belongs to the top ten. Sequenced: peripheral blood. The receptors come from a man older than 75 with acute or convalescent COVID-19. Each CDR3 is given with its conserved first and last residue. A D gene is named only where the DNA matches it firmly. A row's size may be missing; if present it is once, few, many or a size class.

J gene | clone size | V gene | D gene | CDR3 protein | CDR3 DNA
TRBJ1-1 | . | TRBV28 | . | CASSSASLNTEAFF | TGTGCCAGCAGTTCCGCGAGTTTGAACACTGAAGCTTTCTTT
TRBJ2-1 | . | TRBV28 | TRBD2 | CASTSGDLASGRAHEQFF | TGTGCCAGCACCTCGGGGGATTTGGCTAGCGGGAGGGCACATGAGCAGTTCTTC
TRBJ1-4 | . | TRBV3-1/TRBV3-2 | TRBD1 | CASSQTDRRTNEKLFF | TGTGCCAGCAGCCAAACGGACAGGCGAACTAATGAAAAACTGTTTTTT
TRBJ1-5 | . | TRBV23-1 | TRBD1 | CASRRGQGLSSSNQPQHF | TGCGCCAGCCGACGGGGACAGGGCTTGTCCTCTAGCAATCAGCCCCAGCATTTT
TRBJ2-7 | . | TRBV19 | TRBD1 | CASRPDRGSYEQYF | TGTGCCAGTAGACCGGACAGGGGTTCCTACGAGCAGTACTTC
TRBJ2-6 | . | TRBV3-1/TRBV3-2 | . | CASSQEIGGVGANVLTF | TGTGCCAGCAGCCAAGAAATAGGTGGAGTCGGGGCCAACGTCCTGACTTTC
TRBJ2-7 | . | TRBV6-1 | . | CASSEALGQNYEQYF | TGTGCCAGCAGTGAAGCGCTTGGACAGAACTACGAGCAGTACTTC
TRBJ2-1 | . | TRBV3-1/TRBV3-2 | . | CASSQRGGLNYNEQFF | TGTGCCAGCAGCCAAAGGGGGGGACTAAACTACAATGAGCAGTTCTTC
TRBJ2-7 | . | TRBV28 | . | CASSPLQGSYEQYF | TGTGCCAGCAGTCCTCTACAGGGCTCCTACGAGCAGTACTTC
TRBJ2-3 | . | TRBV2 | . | CASSGTEVTDTQYF | TGTGCCAGCAGTGGGACAGAAGTAACAGATACGCAGTATTTT
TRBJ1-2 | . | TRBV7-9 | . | CASSPLTTGDGYTF | TGTGCCAGCAGCCCCCTAACTACGGGGGATGGCTACACCTTC
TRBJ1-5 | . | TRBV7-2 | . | CASSLNPPWQNNQPQHF | TGTGCCAGCAGCTTAAATCCCCCATGGCAGAACAATCAGCCCCAGCATTTT
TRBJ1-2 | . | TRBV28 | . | CATQQGLTNYGYTF | TGTGCCACCCAACAGGGTCTGACGAACTATGGCTACACCTTC
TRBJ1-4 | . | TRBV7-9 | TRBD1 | CASSHRQGVYGEKLFF | TGTGCCAGCAGCCACCGACAGGGAGTGTACGGTGAAAAACTGTTTTTT
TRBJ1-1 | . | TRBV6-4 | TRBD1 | CASSDRTGAGNTEAFF | TGTGCCAGCAGTGACCGGACAGGGGCGGGGAACACTGAAGCTTTCTTT
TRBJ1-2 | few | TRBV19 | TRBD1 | CASSDAAGGHYGYTF | TGTGCCAGTAGCGATGCTGCAGGGGGCCACTATGGCTACACCTTC
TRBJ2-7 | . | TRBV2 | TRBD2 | CASSERSGGAGEQYF | TGTGCCAGCAGTGAAAGAAGCGGGGGGGCCGGCGAGCAGTACTTC
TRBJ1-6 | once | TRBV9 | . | CASSPGQASNSPLHF | TGTGCCAGCAGTCCTGGACAAGCTAGTAATTCACCCCTCCACTTT
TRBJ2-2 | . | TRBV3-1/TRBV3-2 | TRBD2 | CASSLSSGNTGELFF | TGTGCCAGCAGCCTTTCTAGCGGGAACACCGGGGAGCTGTTTTTT
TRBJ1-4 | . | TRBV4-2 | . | CASSQDPGASNEKLFF | TGTGCCAGCAGCCAAGACCCGGGTGCGTCTAATGAAAAACTGTTTTTT
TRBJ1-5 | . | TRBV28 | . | CASSPQGKGDQPQHF | TGTGCCAGCTCCCCTCAGGGGAAGGGGGATCAGCCCCAGCATTTT
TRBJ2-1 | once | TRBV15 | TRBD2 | CATSRAGSGRNEQFF | TGTGCCACCAGCAGAGCGGGTAGCGGGCGTAATGAGCAGTTCTTC
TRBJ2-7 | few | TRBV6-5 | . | CASAGSSYEQYF | TGTGCCAGCGCGGGGAGCTCCTACGAGCAGTACTTC
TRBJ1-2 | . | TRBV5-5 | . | CASSPRGLYGYTF | TGTGCCAGCAGCCCCCGGGGTCTCTATGGCTACACCTTC
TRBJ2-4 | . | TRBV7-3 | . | CASSTGRDTIQYF | TGTGCCAGCAGCACTGGCCGGGACACCATTCAGTACTTC
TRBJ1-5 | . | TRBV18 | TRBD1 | CASSPATGGKQPQHF | TGTGCCAGCTCACCAGCAACAGGGGGCAAGCAGCCCCAGCATTTT
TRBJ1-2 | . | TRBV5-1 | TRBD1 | CASSPPGQSYGYTF | TGCGCCAGCAGCCCGCCGGGACAGTCGTATGGCTACACCTTC
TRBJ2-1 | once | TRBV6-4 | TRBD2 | CASSQTSGRYDEQFF | TGTGCCAGCAGCCAGACTAGCGGGAGATATGATGAGCAGTTCTTC
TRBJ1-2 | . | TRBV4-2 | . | CASSQDILRSNYGYTF | TGTGCCAGCAGCCAAGATATCCTAAGGAGTAACTATGGCTACACCTTC
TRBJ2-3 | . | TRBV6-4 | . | CASSGEDSRTDTQYF | TGTGCCAGCAGCGGTGAAGACAGCCGCACAGATACGCAGTATTTT
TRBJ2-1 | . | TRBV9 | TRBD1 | CASGVTGGANEQFF | TGTGCCAGCGGAGTTACAGGGGGAGCCAATGAGCAGTTCTTC
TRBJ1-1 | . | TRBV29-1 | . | CSVERGAGSEAFF | TGCAGCGTTGAGCGGGGGGCTGGCTCTGAAGCTTTCTTT
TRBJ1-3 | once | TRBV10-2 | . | CASSDTSSGNTIYF | TGCGCCAGCAGTGACACAAGCTCTGGAAACACCATATATTTT
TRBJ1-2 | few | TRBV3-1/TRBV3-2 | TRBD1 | CASSPRTGDYGYTF | TGTGCCAGCAGCCCCCGGACAGGCGACTATGGCTACACCTTC
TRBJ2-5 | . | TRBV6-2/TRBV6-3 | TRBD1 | CASSSYRDSQYF | TGTGCCAGCAGTTCCTATCGGGACAGCCAGTACTTC
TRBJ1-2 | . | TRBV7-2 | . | CASSSGQLNYGYTF | TGTGCCAGCAGCTCCGGACAGCTTAACTATGGCTACACCTTC
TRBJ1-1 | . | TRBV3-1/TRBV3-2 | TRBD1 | CASRLGQGSEAFF | TGTGCCAGCAGATTGGGACAGGGCTCTGAAGCTTTCTTT
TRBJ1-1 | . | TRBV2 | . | CASSSRAGGMNTEAFF | TGTGCCAGCAGTTCCAGGGCCGGCGGCATGAACACTGAAGCTTTCTTT
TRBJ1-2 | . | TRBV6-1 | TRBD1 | CASSEALDRWESNYGYTF | TGTGCCAGCAGTGAAGCATTGGACAGGTGGGAAAGTAACTATGGCTACACCTTC
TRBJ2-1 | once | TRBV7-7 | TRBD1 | CASSSDRDYNEQFF | TGTGCTAGCAGCTCTGACAGGGATTACAATGAGCAGTTCTTC
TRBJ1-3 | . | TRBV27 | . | CASSLSLPGALGNTIYF | TGTGCCAGCAGTTTATCGTTGCCAGGGGCGCTAGGAAACACCATATATTTT
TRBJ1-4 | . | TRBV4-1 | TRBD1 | CASRPGQGGEKLFF | TGCGCCAGCAGACCGGGACAGGGAGGAGAAAAACTGTTTTTT
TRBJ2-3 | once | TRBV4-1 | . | CASTREGWGTDTQYF | TGCGCCAGCACCCGGGAAGGGTGGGGCACAGATACGCAGTATTTT
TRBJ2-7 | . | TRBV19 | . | CASSIGRGHAFYEQYF | TGTGCCAGTAGTATAGGAAGGGGACACGCCTTTTACGAGCAGTACTTC
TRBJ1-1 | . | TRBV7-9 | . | CASSPRVRNTEAFF | TGTGCCAGCAGTCCCAGGGTGAGGAACACTGAAGCTTTCTTT
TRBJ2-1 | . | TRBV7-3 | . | CASSPTGTHNNEQFF | TGTGCCAGCAGCCCAACCGGGACACATAACAATGAGCAGTTCTTC
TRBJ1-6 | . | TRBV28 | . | CAGQGYNSPLHF | TGTGCCGGCCAGGGTTATAATTCACCCCTCCACTTT
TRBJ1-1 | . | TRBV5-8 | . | CASGPLILTEAFF | TGTGCCAGCGGGCCCCTCATCCTCACTGAAGCTTTCTTT
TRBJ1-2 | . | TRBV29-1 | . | CSVWRPGGGGYTF | TGCAGCGTTTGGCGTCCGGGGGGAGGAGGCTACACCTTC
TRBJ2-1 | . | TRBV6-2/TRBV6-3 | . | CASSYSGRRGMGEQFF | TGTGCCAGCAGTTACTCGGGGAGACGCGGGATGGGTGAGCAGTTCTTC
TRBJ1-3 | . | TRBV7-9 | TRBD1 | CASSLGGQGSSGNTIYF | TGTGCCAGCAGCTTGGGTGGACAGGGTAGCTCTGGAAACACCATATATTTT
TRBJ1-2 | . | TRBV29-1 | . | CSVDEGGYGYTF | TGCAGCGTTGATGAGGGAGGGTATGGCTACACCTTC
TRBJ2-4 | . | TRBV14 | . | CASSQEGSIQYF | TGTGCCAGCAGCCAAGAGGGGAGTATTCAGTACTTC
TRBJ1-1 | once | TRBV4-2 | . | CASSQGGGLGTEAFF | TGTGCCAGCAGCCAAGGGGGAGGGTTGGGCACTGAAGCTTTCTTT
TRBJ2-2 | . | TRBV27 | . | CASLLSLNTGELFF | TGTGCCAGCCTCCTTTCTCTGAACACCGGGGAGCTGTTTTTT
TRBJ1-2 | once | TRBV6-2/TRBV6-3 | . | CASSWVRGSVDYGYTF | TGTGCCAGCAGTTGGGTCAGGGGATCCGTAGACTATGGCTACACCTTC
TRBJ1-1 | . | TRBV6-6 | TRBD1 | CASSSGGQGNTEAFF | TGTGCCAGCAGTTCCGGGGGACAGGGGAACACTGAAGCTTTCTTT